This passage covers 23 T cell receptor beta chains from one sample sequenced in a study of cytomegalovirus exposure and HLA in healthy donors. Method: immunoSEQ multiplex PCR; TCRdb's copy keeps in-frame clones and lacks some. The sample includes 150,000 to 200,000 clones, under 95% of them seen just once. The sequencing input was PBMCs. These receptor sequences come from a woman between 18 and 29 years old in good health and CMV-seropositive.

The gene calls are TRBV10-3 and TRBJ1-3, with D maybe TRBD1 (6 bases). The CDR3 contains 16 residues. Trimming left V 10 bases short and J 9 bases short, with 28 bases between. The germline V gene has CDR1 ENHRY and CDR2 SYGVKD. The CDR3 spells CATRHGQWDGDGTIYF. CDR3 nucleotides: TGTGCCACCAGACATGGACAGTGGGACGGGGATGGCACCATATATTTT.

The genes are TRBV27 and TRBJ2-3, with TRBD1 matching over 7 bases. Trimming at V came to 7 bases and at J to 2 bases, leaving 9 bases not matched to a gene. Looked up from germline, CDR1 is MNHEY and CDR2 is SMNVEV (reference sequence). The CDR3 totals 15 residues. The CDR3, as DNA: TGTGCCAGCAAAAAGGACAGGTTTTTCACAGATACGCAGTATTTT. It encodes CASKKDRFFTDTQYF.

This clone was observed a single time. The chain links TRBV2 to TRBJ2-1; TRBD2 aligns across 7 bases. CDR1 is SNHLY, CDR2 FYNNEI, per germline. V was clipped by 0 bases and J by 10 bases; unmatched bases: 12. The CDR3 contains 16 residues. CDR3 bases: TGTGCCAGCAGTGAAGCAGGGGCTAGCGGAGGGAACGAGCAGTTCTTC. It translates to CASSEAGASGGNEQFF.

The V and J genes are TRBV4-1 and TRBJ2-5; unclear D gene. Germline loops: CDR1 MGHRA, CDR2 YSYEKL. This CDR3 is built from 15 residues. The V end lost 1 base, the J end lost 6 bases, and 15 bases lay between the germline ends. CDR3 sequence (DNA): TGCGCCAGCAGCCAAGGAGCATCCTCGAGTCAGACCCAGTACTTC. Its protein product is CASSQGASSSQTQYF.

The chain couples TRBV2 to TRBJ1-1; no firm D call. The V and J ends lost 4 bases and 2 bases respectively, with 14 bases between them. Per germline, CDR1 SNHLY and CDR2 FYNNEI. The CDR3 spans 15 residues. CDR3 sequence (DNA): TGTGCCAGCAGTGTATCAGACAAGACAAACACTGAAGCTTTCTTT. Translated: CASSVSDKTNTEAFF.

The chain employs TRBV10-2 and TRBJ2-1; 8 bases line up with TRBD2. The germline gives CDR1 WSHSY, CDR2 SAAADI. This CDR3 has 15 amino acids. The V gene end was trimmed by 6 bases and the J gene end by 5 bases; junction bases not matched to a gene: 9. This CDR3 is CASSHVAGIHNEQFF. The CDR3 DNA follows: TGCGCCAGCAGCCACGTAGCGGGGATCCACAATGAGCAGTTCTTC.

As DNA, the CDR3 is TGTGCCAGCAGTTACGAGGCAGGGGTGAACACTGAAGCTTTCTTT. It codes for CASSYEAGVNTEAFF. This chain connects TRBV6-5 to TRBJ1-1, with D tentatively TRBD1 (6 bases). There are 15 residues in the CDR3. V was cut by 2 bases and J by 0 bases, with 10 bases left in between. The germline V gene encodes CDR1 MNHEY and CDR2 SVGAGI.

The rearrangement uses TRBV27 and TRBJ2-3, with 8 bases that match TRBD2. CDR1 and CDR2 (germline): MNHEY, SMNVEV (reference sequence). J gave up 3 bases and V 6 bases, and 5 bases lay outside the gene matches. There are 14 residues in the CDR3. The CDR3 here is CASRIGLATDTQYF. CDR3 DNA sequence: TGTGCCAGCAGGATAGGACTAGCAACAGATACGCAGTATTTT.

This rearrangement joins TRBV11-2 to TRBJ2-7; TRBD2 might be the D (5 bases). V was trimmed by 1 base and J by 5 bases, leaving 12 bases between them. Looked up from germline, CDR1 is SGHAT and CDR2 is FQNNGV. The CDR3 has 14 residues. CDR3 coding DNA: TGTGCCAGCAGCTTAGGGAGGTGGACCGACGAGCAGTACTTC. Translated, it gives CASSLGRWTDEQYF. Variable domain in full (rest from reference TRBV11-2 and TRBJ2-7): EAGVAQSPRYKIIEKRQSVAFWCNPISGHATLYWYQQILGQGPKLLIQFQNNGVVDDSQLPKDRFSAERLKGVDSTLKIQPAKLEDSAVYLCASSLGRWTDEQYFGPGTRLTVT.

The DNA of the CDR3 is TGTGCCAGCAGCTTCGAGGCAGGGGGCACTGAAGCTTTCTTT. Amino acids: CASSFEAGGTEAFF. V is TRBV11-2 and J is TRBJ1-1, with 7 bases lining up with TRBD1. J was trimmed by 4 bases and V by 3 bases; bases with no gene match: 5. Per the germline V gene, CDR1 is SGHAT and CDR2 is FQNNGV. This CDR3 is 14 amino acids long.

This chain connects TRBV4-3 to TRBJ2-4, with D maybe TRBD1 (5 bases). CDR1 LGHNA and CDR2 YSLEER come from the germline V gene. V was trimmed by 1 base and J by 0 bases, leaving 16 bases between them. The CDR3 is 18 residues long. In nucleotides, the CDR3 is TGCGCCAGCAGCCAAGGATACCAGGGCTTGGTAGCCAAAAACATTCAGTACTTC. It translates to CASSQGYQGLVAKNIQYF.

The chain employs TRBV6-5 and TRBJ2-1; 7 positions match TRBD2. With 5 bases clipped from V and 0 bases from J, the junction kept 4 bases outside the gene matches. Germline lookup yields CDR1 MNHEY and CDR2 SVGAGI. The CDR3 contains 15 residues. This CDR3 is CASSTGGGSYNEQFF. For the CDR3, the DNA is TGTGCCAGCAGTACGGGGGGAGGCTCCTACAATGAGCAGTTCTTC.

CDR3 residues: CASSESATLGAFF. DNA for the CDR3: TGTGCCAGCAGTGAATCAGCGACCCTTGGAGCTTTCTTT. The V call is TRBV2, the J call TRBJ1-1; D is unresolved. Trimming stripped 2 bases from V and 10 bases from J, with 14 bases between. CDR3 length: 13 residues. The V gene's germline CDR1 is SNHLY and CDR2 FYNNEI.

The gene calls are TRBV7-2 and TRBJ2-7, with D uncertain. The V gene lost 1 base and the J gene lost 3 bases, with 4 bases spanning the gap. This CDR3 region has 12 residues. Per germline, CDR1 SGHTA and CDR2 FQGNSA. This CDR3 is CASSLVIYEQYF. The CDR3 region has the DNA TGTGCCAGCAGCTTAGTTATCTACGAGCAGTACTTC.

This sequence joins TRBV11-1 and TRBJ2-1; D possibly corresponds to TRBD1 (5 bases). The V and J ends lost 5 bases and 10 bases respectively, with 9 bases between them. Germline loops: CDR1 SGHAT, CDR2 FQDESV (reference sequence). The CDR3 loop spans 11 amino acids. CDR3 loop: CASSPDREQFF. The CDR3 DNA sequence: TGTGCCAGCAGCCCTGACAGAGAGCAGTTCTTC.

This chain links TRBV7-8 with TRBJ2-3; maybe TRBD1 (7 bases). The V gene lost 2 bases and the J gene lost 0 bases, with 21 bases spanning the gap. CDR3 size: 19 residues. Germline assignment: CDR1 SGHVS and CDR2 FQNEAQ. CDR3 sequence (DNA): TGTGCCAGCAGCTTACCGACAGGGAGGTACCCCCATAGCACAGATACGCAGTATTTT. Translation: CASSLPTGRYPHSTDTQYF.

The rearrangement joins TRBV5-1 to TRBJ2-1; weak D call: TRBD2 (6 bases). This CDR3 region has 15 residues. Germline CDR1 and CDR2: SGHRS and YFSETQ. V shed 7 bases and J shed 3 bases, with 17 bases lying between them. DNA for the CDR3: TGCGCCAGCGGGACTGGAGGAGCGGGCTACAATGAGCAGTTCTTC. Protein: CASGTGGAGYNEQFF.

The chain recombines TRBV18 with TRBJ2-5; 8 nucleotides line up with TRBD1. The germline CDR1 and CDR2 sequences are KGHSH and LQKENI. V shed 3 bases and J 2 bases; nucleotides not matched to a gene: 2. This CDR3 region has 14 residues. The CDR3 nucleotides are TGTGCCAGCTCACCCACAGGGGGACAAGAGACCCAGTACTTC. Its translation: CASSPTGGQETQYF.

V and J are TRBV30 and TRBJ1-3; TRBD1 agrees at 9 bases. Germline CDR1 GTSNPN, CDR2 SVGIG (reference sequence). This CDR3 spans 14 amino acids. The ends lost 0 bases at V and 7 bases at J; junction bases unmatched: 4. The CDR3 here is CAWSVGTGSNTIYF. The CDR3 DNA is TGTGCCTGGAGTGTAGGGACAGGGTCGAACACCATATATTTT.

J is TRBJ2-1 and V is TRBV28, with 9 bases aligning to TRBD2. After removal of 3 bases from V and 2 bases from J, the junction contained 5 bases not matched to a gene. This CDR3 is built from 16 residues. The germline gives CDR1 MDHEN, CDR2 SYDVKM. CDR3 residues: CASSLGLAGPYNEQFF. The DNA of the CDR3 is TGTGCCAGCAGTTTGGGGCTAGCGGGGCCCTACAATGAGCAGTTCTTC.

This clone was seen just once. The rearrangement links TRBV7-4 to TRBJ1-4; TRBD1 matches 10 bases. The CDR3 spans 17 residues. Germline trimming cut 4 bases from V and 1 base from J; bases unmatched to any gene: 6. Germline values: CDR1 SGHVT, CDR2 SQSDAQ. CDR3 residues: CASSCRDRGGTNEKLFF. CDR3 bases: TGTGCCAGCAGCTGCCGGGACAGGGGCGGAACTAATGAAAAACTGTTTTTT.

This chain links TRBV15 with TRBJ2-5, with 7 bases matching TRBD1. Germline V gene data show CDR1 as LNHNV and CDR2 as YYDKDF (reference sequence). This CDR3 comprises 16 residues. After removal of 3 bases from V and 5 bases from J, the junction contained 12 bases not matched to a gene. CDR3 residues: CATSSSNFRGWETQYF. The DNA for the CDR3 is TGTGCCACCAGCAGCTCCAATTTCAGGGGGTGGGAGACCCAGTACTTC.

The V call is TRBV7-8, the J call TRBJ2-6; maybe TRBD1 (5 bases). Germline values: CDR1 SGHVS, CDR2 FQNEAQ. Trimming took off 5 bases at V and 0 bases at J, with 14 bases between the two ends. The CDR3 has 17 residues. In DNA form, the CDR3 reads TGTGCCAGCAGCCCCCGGCAGGGCGGCTCTGGGGCCAACGTCCTGACTTTC. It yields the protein CASSPRQGGSGANVLTF.